This T cell receptor beta chain was retrieved from a study of blood T cell repertoires in COVID-19 (dated by TCRdb to about 2020). About the investigation overall: Collaborator samples came from the United States, Italy and Spain and covered acute and convalescent phases of COVID-19. The material from the prospective study consisted of cDNA or gDNA derived from T cells, B-cell-depleted T cells, or PBMCs. Subjects who had been exposed to COVID-19, were actively infected with it, or had recovered from it provided the deeply sampled blood TCRbeta repertoires that made up the dataset. The repertoires were released in a freely available public database meant as a resource for research on the immune response to SARS-CoV-2. Samples came from the ongoing ImmuneRACE study (first 160 participants) plus 1,254 subjects from 6 global collaborators. Nearly every sample came with metadata listing a de-identified subject ID, COVID-19 status, age in years and sex. Where HLA class I and class II types were available, the types were taken from metadata supplied by the sample provider, not from assay-based typing.

Whole blood was collected in K2EDTA tubes by collaborating institutions according to the institutions' own protocols. For TCRbeta analysis, collaborator samples were shipped as frozen whole blood, as isolated PBMCs, or as DNA extracted from either sample type. In regard to this clone: This clone's antigen is unknown. One base away there is no much larger clone; base qualities are not given.

Study-level results and caveats: How much clinical and demographic metadata was included differed by source and by participant, and the metadata was provided uncurated.

TCRbeta CDR3 regions were amplified from genomic DNA using the immunoSEQ Assay, a bias-controlled multiplex PCR. Turning to the authors' computational methods: The number of nucleated cells in each sample was estimated from the amplification of reference gene primers within the assay. To quantify the absolute abundance of each unique TCRbeta CDR3 rearrangement, sequence reads were collapsed and filtered. For each sample, productive Simpson clonality was calculated by taking the square root of Simpson's diversity index across productive rearrangements. What TCRdb holds here is the immuneACCESS table cut down to in-frame rearrangements. Part of the clones is not present; checked against another copy, under half of the missing clones reflect an unresolved V gene, and the others are unexplained. The V and J calls and clone size are taken from that table; D and trimming were inferred from the DNA. This sample has roughly 14,000 clones in its table, and approximately 80% of those were observed once. Around 15% of the sample is taken by the ten largest.

In the germline V gene, CDR1 corresponds to MNHEY and CDR2 to SVGAGI. Measured from the cysteine to the phenylalanine, the CDR3 is 15 residues long. The read is trimmed to its CDR3 DNA, 45 bases read in frame from base 1. Deletion took 7 bases off V and 0 bases off J, with a span of 14 bases between the germline ends. Sequenced sample: peripheral blood. The V and J genes are TRBV6-5 and TRBJ2-3; the D segment could be TRBD2, given 6 matching bases. The clonotype comes from a human donor in a cohort sampled during active COVID-19. The CDR3 corresponds to CASNRDLSSTDTQYF. The nucleotides read TGTGCCAGCAACCGGGACTTATCTAGCACAGATACGCAGTATTTT.